The 3 T cell receptor beta chains in this list originate from one sample, sequenced in a study of cytotoxic CD8 clonotypes in ibrutinib-treated CLL. Profiling relied on immunoSEQ multiplex PCR, and the TCRdb table lists in-frame clones only, not all of them. The sample lists 97,000 or so clones; 60% to 80% were seen once. This specimen consisted of PBMCs, obtained after 12 months of ibrutinib treatment. Every receptor here comes from a human donor with chronic lymphocytic leukemia.

This clone was counted a single time. The chain couples TRBV4-1 to TRBJ2-2; 8 bases align to TRBD1. The J segment lost 1 base and the V segment lost 5 bases, leaving 0 bases of the junction unmatched. The CDR3 totals 14 residues. Germline lookup yields CDR1 MGHRA and CDR2 YSYEKL. Here the CDR3 reads CASSDRGNTGELFF. CDR3 sequence (DNA): TGCGCCAGCAGCGACAGGGGGAACACCGGGGAGCTGTTTTTT.

The rearrangement uses TRBV5-1 and TRBJ2-2; TRBD2 is a possible D gene (5 bases). V lost 5 bases, J lost 2 bases, and 7 bases lay in between. The CDR3 has 13 residues. Per germline, CDR1 SGHRS and CDR2 YFSETQ. The DNA for the CDR3 is TGCGCCAGCAGTGGGAGAAACACCGGGGAGCTGTTTTTT. Its protein is CASSGRNTGELFF.

The rearrangement uses TRBV27 and TRBJ2-2, with D unclear. Trimming cost V 6 bases and J 7 bases, with 15 bases left between them. This CDR3 contains 14 residues. CDR1 and CDR2 from the germline V gene are MNHEY and SMNVEV (reference sequence). The CDR3 here is CASSQVGFGGELFF. The CDR3 DNA reads as TGTGCCAGCAGCCAGGTGGGGTTTGGCGGGGAGCTGTTTTTT.